Here is one T cell receptor (beta chain) with its context. The sample is drawn from a study of technical replicates of blood from a few donors. V was clipped by 2 bases and J by 2 bases, with 17 bases between them. Germline assignment: CDR1 SGHRS and CDR2 YFSETQ. The CDR3 contains 17 residues. Profiled with immunoSEQ multiplex PCR; TCRdb holds only in-frame clones, not every one. The table has 70,000 to 85,000 clones, around 97% seen once. The clonotype comes from a human donor in good health. Sequences were obtained from T cells isolated from PBMCs. The chain carries TRBV5-1 and TRBJ1-5; D is unresolved. The CDR3 nucleotides read TGCGCCAGCAGCTTAGGCCCCGCGGACTCTGGCAATCAGCCCCAGCATTTT. This encodes CASSLGPADSGNQPQHF.